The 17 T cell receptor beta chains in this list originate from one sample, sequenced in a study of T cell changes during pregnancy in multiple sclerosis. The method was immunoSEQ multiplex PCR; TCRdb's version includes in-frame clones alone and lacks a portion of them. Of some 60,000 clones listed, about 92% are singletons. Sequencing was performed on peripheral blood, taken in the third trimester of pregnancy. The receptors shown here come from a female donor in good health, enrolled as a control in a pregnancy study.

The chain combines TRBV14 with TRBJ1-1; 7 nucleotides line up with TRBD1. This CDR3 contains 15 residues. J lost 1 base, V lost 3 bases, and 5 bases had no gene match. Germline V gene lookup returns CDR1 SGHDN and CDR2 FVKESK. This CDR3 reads CASSHHRGSNTEAFF. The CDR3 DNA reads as TGTGCCAGCAGCCACCACAGGGGTTCGAACACTGAAGCTTTCTTT.

The CDR3 nucleotides are TGTGCCAGCAGCTTAGCACTCCCTGGAAACACCATATATTTT. This encodes CASSLALPGNTIYF. This sequence joins TRBV7-9 and TRBJ1-3; the D is unclear. V was shortened by 0 bases and J by 2 bases, with 5 bases between the two germline ends. Germline V CDR1 and CDR2: SEHNR, FQNEAQ (reference sequence). This CDR3 comprises 14 residues.

The DNA of the CDR3 is TGTGCCGTAGCCGGGAGCATGAACACTGAAGCTTTCTTT. Protein sequence: CAVAGSMNTEAFF. The rearrangement uses TRBV19 and TRBJ1-1; D is uncertain. The CDR3 contains 13 residues. V was cut by 11 bases and J by 0 bases, with 13 bases left in between. Germline values: CDR1 LNHDA, CDR2 SQIVND (reference sequence). Filled out from reference TRBV19 and TRBJ1-1, the complete variable domain reads DGGITQSPKYLFRKEGQNVTLSCEQNLNHDAMYWYRQDPGQGLRLIYYSQIVNDFQKGDIAEGYSVSREKKESFPLTVTSAQKNPTAFYLCAVAGSMNTEAFFGQGTRLTVV.

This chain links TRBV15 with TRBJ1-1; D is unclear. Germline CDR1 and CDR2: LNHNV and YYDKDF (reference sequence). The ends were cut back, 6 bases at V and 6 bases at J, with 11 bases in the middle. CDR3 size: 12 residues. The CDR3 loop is CATRTELSEAFF. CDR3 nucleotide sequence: TGTGCCACCAGGACCGAACTATCTGAAGCTTTCTTT.

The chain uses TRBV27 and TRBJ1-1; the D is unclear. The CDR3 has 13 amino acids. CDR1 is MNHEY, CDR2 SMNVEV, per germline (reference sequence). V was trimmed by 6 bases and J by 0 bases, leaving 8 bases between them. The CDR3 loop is CASRVSVNTEAFF. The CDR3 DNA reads TGTGCCAGCAGAGTTTCGGTGAACACTGAAGCTTTCTTT.

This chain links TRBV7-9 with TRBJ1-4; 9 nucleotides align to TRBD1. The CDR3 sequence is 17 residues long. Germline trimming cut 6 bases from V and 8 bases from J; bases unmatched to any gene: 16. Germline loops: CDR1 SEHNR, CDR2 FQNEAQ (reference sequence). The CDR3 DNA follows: TGTGCCAGCAGAGGGGACAGGGAAGAAGCCCTTAGGGAAAAACTGTTTTTT. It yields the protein CASRGDREEALREKLFF.

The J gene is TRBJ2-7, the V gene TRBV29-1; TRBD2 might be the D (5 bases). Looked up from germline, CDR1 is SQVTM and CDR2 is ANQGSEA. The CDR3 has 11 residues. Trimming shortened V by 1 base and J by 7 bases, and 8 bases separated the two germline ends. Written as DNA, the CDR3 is TGCAGCGTTGAAGTGAGAGGGGAGCAGTACTTC. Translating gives CSVEVRGEQYF.

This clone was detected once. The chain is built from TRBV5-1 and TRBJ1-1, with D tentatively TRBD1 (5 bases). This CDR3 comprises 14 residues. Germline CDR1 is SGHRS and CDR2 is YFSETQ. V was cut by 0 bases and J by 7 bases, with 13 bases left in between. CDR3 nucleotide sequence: TGCGCCAGCAGCTTGGTTCGCGGGACCGGTGAAGCTTTCTTT. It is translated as CASSLVRGTGEAFF.

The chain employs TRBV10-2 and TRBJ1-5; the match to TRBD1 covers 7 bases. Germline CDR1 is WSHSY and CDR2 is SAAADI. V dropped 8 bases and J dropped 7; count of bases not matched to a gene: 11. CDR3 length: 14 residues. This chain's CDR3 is CASRPGGTRQPQHF. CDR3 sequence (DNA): TGCGCCAGCCGCCCAGGGGGGACGAGGCAGCCCCAGCATTTT.

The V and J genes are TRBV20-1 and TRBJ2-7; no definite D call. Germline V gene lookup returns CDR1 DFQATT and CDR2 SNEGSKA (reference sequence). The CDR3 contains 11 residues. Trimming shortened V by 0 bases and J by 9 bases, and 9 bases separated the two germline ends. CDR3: CSARDFLSQYF. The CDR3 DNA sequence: TGCAGTGCTAGAGATTTCTTATCGCAGTACTTC.

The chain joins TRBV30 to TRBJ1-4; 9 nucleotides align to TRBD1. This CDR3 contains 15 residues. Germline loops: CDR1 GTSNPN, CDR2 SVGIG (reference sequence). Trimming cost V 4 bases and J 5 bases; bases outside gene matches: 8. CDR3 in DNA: TGTGCCTGGAACCGACAGGGGGGTATGAATGAAAAACTGTTTTTT. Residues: CAWNRQGGMNEKLFF.

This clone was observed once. CDR3 DNA: TGTGCCAGCAGCTTAGTACAGAGCTCTGGAAACACCATATATTTT. Its protein product is CASSLVQSSGNTIYF. The V and J genes are TRBV7-9 and TRBJ1-3; D remains unclear. Germline values: CDR1 SEHNR, CDR2 FQNEAQ (reference sequence). V lost 1 base and J lost 0, with 7 bases in between. The CDR3 length is 15 residues.

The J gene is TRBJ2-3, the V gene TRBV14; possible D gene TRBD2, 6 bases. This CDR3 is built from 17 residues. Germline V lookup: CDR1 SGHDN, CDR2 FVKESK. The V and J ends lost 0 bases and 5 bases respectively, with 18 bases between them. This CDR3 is CASSQDQGGVSGDTQYF. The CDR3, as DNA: TGTGCCAGCAGCCAAGATCAAGGCGGGGTCTCAGGAGATACGCAGTATTTT.

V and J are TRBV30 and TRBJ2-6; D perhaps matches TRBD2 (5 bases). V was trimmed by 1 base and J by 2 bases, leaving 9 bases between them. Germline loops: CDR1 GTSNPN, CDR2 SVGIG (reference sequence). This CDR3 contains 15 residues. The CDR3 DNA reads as TGTGCCTGGAGTGCCGGGGTGACTGGGGCCAACGTCCTGACTTTC. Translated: CAWSAGVTGANVLTF. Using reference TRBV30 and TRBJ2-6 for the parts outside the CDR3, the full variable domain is SQTIHQWPATLVQPVGSPLSLECTVEGTSNPNLYWYRQAAGRGLQLLFYSVGIGQISSEVPQNLSASRPQDRQFILSSKKLLLSDSGFYLCAWSAGVTGANVLTFGAGSRLTVL.

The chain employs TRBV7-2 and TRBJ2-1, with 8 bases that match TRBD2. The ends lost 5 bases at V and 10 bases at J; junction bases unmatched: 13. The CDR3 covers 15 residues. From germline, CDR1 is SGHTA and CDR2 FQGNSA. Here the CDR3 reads CASSPKGTRRYEQFF. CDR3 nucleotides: TGTGCCAGCAGCCCCAAAGGGACTAGACGTTACGAGCAGTTCTTC. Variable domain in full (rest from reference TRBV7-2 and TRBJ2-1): GAGVSQSPSNKVTEKGKDVELRCDPISGHTALYWYRQSLGQGLEFLIYFQGNSAPDKSGLPSDRFSAERTGGSVSTLTIQRTQQEDSAVYLCASSPKGTRRYEQFFGPGTRLTVL.

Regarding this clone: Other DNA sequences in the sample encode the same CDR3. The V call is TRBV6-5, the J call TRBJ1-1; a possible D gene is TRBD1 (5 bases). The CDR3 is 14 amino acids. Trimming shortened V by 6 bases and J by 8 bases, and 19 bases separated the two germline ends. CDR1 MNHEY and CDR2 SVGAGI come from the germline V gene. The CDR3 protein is CASSKQGPSYEAFF. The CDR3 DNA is TGTGCCAGCAGCAAGCAGGGCCCCTCGTACGAAGCTTTCTTT.

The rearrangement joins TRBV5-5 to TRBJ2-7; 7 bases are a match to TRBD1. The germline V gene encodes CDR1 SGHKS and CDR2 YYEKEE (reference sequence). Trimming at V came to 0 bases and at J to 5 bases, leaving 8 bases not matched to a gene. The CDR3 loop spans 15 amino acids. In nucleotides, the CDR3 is TGTGCCAGCAGCTTGGCTGGCAGGGGGATCGACGAGCAGTACTTC. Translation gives CASSLAGRGIDEQYF. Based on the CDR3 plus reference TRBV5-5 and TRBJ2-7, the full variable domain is DAGVTQSPTHLIKTRGQQVTLRCSPISGHKSVSWYQQVLGQGPQFIFQYYEKEERGRGNFPDRFSARQFPNYSSELNVNALLLGDSALYLCASSLAGRGIDEQYFGPGTRLTVT.